The clone carrying this T cell receptor (beta chain) was seen a few times. Antigen specificity is unknown. This sample was included in a study of blood T cells in healthy people across ages. In the study overall: Template-switching capture recovered about one barcoded beta molecule per two T cells.

The germline V and J ends were trimmed by 5 bases and 0 bases, with 13 bases remaining between them. The CDR3 is 15 residues long. Alongside a J-beta primer mix, a sample-barcoded 5' primer served in a second PCR lasting roughly 6 to 11 cycles. TCRdb called the 5' RACE reads again in MiXCR, with one record for every CDR3 protein. The repertoire consists of 700,000 to 900,000 distinct CDR3 sequences, with more than 25% occurring once and the leading ten covering 3%. Overall study results and limits: Roughly linear age-related decline in beta diversity appeared, significant by age 40.

In addition, the sample was reused for a study of T cells of mothers and their children. That source notes: The sample comes from fewer than 10 healthy Caucasian donors: mothers and children.

The receptor was isolated from a boy aged 5-17 years in good health. The chain uses TRBV12-3 or TRBV12-4 and TRBJ1-1; D not certain. Sample: blood. As DNA, the CDR3 is TGTGCCAGCAGTCCTCGGGCGGTCATGAACACTGAAGCTTTCTTT. Translated: CASSPRAVMNTEAFF.